The sequence of this TCR beta chain was determined in a study of cytomegalovirus exposure and HLA in healthy donors. Background on the study: From approximately 170 million T cells, an earlier analysis saw 120 million or so unique TCR beta sequences.

Concerning this clone: Its specificity is not known.

The CDR3 is 13 amino acids. Germline V CDR1 and CDR2: MNHNY, SVGAGI (reference sequence). V was trimmed by 5 bases and J by 7 bases, leaving 14 bases between them. Both 60 Vbeta primers and 13 Jbeta primers went into the PCR. Clones were sequenced by immunoSEQ multiplex PCR, and TCRdb holds only the in-frame ones, with some missing. The sample has 100,000 to 150,000 clones, 60% to 80% seen once. Points from the study as a whole: Later analysis identified a missense DCLRE1C variant that was linked to TCR beta V- and J-gene trimming. Under in vitro conditions, a few CMV-associated chains were confirmed as specific for CMV antigens. On later analysis, the bulk of CMV-associated TCR beta chains appeared to be HLA-restricted.

The sequence came from a woman in her fifties or sixties in good health and CMV-seronegative. Sequencing input: PBMCs. The chain has TRBV6-6 and TRBJ1-1; maybe TRBD1 (6 bases). The CDR3 nucleotides are TGTGCCAGCAGTACTGGGACACCCCTTGAAGCTTTCTTT. Encoded protein: CASSTGTPLEAFF.